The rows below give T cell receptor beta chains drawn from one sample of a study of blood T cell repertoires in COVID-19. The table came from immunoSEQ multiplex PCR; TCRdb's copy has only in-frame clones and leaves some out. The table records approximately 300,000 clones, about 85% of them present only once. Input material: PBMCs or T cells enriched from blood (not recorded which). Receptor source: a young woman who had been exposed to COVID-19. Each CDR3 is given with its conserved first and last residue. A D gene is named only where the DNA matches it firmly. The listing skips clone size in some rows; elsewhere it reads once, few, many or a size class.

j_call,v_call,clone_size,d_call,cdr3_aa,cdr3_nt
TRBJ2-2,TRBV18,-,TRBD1,CASCPGQKTGELFF,TGTGCCAGCTGCCCGGGACAGAAAACCGGGGAGCTGTTTTTT
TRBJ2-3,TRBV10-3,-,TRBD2,CAISEASGDTQYF,TGTGCCATCAGTGAGGCTAGCGGAGATACGCAGTATTTT
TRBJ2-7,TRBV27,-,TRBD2,CASSLSGGSYEQYF,TGTGCCAGCAGTTTATCAGGCGGGAGCTACGAGCAGTACTTC
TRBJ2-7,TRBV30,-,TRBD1,CAWSIGQGPYEQYF,TGTGCCTGGAGTATTGGACAGGGGCCGTACGAGCAGTACTTC
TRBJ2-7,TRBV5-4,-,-,CASSLKAPRDEQYF,TGTGCCAGCAGCTTAAAGGCTCCGAGGGACGAGCAGTACTTC
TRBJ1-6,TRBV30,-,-,CAWRSQGVRNSPLHF,TGTGCCTGGAGGTCACAGGGTGTACGTAATTCACCCCTCCACTTT
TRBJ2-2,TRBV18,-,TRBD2,CASSPRTSGRTGELFF,TGTGCCAGCTCACCACGGACTAGCGGGAGGACCGGGGAGCTGTTTTTT
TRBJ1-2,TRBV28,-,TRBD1,CASRPPGQQGGGYTF,TGTGCCAGCAGACCTCCGGGACAGCAGGGGGGTGGCTACACCTTC
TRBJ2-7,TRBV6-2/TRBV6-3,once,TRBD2,CASSPTRGDLSEQYF,TGTGCCAGCAGCCCCACCCGGGGGGATCTCTCAGAGCAGTACTTC
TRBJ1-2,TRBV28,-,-,CASRGLYYGYTF,TGTGCCAGCAGGGGGCTTTACTATGGCTACACCTTC
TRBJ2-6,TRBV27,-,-,CASSFSGTGANVLTF,TGTGCCAGCAGTTTTTCGGGGACTGGGGCCAACGTCCTGACTTTC
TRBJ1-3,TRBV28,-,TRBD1,CASSLPGQGGGNTIYF,TGTGCCAGCAGTTTACCGGGACAGGGAGGTGGAAACACCATATATTTT
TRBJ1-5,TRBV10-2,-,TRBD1,CASSDLTGGSNQPQHF,TGCGCCAGCAGTGACCTGACAGGGGGTAGCAATCAGCCCCAGCATTTT
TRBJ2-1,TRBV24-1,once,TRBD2,CATSGGSGTSGTWEQFF,TGTGCCACCAGTGGGGGTTCCGGGACTAGCGGGACTTGGGAGCAGTTCTTC
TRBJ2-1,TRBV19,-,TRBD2,CASNGLAENNEQFF,TGTGCCAGTAACGGACTAGCAGAAAACAATGAGCAGTTCTTC
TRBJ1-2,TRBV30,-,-,CAWRSGAGRLRTNGYTF,TGTGCCTGGAGATCTGGCGCAGGGAGGCTTCGTACAAATGGCTACACCTTC
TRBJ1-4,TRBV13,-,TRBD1,CASSWTGDNEKLFF,TGTGCCAGCAGCTGGACAGGGGATAATGAAAAACTGTTTTTT
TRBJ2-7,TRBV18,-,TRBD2,CASLKLAATYEQYF,TGTGCCAGCTTGAAACTAGCGGCGACCTACGAGCAGTACTTC
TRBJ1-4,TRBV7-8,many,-,CASSAGGTNEKLFF,TGTGCCAGCAGCGCGGGGGGAACTAATGAAAAACTGTTTTTT
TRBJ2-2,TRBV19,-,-,CASSVRGGQYTGELFF,TGTGCCAGTAGTGTCAGGGGCGGGCAATACACCGGGGAGCTGTTTTTT
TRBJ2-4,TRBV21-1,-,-,CASSKVRPRVGAKNIQYF,TGTGCCAGCAGCAAAGTTAGGCCCAGGGTGGGGGCCAAAAACATTCAGTACTTC
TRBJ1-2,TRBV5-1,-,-,CASSLDSTYGYTF,TGCGCCAGCAGCCTGGACAGTACTTATGGCTACACCTTC
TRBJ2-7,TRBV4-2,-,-,CASSQGRSRGFYEQYF,TGTGCCAGCAGCCAAGGCCGGTCCCGAGGCTTCTACGAGCAGTACTTC
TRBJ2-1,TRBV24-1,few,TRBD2,CATSDSRGGAYNEQFF,TGTGCCACCAGTGATTCACGGGGGGGCGCCTACAATGAGCAGTTCTTC
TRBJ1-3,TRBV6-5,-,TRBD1,CASRQGAPGNTIYF,TGTGCCAGTCGCCAGGGGGCCCCTGGAAACACCATATATTTT
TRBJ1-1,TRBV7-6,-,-,CASSLTNGPAEAFF,TGTGCCAGCAGCTTGACTAACGGGCCCGCTGAAGCTTTCTTT
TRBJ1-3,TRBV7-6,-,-,CASSLVQMSSGNTIYF,TGTGCCAGCAGCTTAGTCCAAATGAGCTCTGGAAACACCATATATTTT
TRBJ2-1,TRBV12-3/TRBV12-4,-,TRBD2,CASSLGTRIF,TGTGCCAGCAGTTTAGGGACTAGGATCTTC
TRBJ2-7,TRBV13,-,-,CASSYRSYEQYF,TGTGCCAGCAGTTACAGAAGCTACGAGCAGTACTTC
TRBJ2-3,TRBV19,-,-,CASSISGVADTQYF,TGTGCCAGTAGTATATCGGGGGTCGCAGATACGCAGTATTTT
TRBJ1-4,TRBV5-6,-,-,CASSSHGSGGRLGEKLFF,TGTGCCAGCAGCTCCCACGGTTCCGGGGGTCGATTAGGAGAAAAACTGTTTTTT
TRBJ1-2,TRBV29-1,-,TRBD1,CSVCEGQGAHGYTF,TGCAGCGTTTGTGAGGGGCAGGGGGCACATGGCTACACCTTC
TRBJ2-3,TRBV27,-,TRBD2,CASRVAGTQYF,TGTGCCAGCAGGGTAGCGGGTACGCAGTATTTT
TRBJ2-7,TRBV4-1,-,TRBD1,CASSHPARDRGNEQYF,TGCGCCAGCAGCCATCCCGCCAGGGACAGGGGTAACGAGCAGTACTTC